The 30 T cell receptor beta chains below all came from one sample that was sequenced in a study of cytomegalovirus exposure and HLA in healthy donors (dated by TCRdb to about 2017). Libraries were constructed by the immunoSEQ multiplex PCR assay. The multiplex PCR relied on a mix of 60 forward primers for TCR Vbeta segments and 13 reverse primers for TCR Jbeta segments. What TCRdb holds here is the immuneACCESS table cut down to in-frame rearrangements. Part of the clones is not present; checked against another copy, under half of the missing clones reflect an unresolved V gene, and the others are unexplained. In this sample the table shows fewer than 200,000 clones, more than 75% of which occur a single time. The ten largest clones take up about 1.6% of the sample. The specimen was PBMCs. The source of these receptors is a girl under 18 in good health and CMV-seropositive.

This clone has just one count. V usage is TRBV6-1 and J usage is TRBJ2-5, with 9 bases matching TRBD2. There are 15 residues in the CDR3. Trimming cost V 3 bases and J 1 base; bases outside gene matches: 3. The germline V gene has CDR1 MNHNS and CDR2 SASEGT. The DNA of the CDR3 is TGTGCCAGCAGTGACAGACTAGCGGTCCAAGAGACCCAGTACTTC. Its protein product is CASSDRLAVQETQYF.

V is TRBV19 and J is TRBJ1-1; D is unresolved. V dropped 5 bases and J dropped 4 bases, with 14 bases sitting between them. The CDR3 is made up of 14 amino acids. The germline CDR1 and CDR2 sequences are LNHDA and SQIVND (reference sequence). DNA for the CDR3: TGTGCCAGTAGTCCGGGTCCTTTTTCCACTGAAGCTTTCTTT. Translated, it gives CASSPGPFSTEAFF.

The chain combines TRBV25-1 with TRBJ1-1; unclear D gene. This CDR3 is built from 15 residues. V was pared by 3 bases and J by 3 bases, with 14 bases between. Germline CDR1 and CDR2: MGHDK and SYGVNS. In DNA form, the CDR3 reads TGTGCCAGCAGTGACGGGTGGGTGTGGGACACTGAAGCTTTCTTT. It is translated as CASSDGWVWDTEAFF.

V usage is TRBV7-3 and J usage is TRBJ2-1; 12 bases are shared with TRBD2. This CDR3 region has 14 residues. Germline CDR1 is SGHTA and CDR2 is FQGTGA. V lost 6 bases, J lost 8 bases, and 5 bases stayed unmatched. CDR3 region: CASRASGGADEQFF. DNA for the CDR3: TGTGCCAGCAGGGCTAGCGGGGGGGCGGATGAGCAGTTCTTC.

This chain connects TRBV28 to TRBJ1-5; D may be TRBD1 (6 bases). CDR3 length equals 14 residues. The V and J ends lost 7 bases and 3 bases respectively, with 13 bases between them. Germline lookup yields CDR1 MDHEN and CDR2 SYDVKM. The DNA for the CDR3 is TGTGCCAGCACTATAGGGGACAACAATCAGCCCCAGCATTTT. Encoded protein: CASTIGDNNQPQHF.

The chain combines TRBV5-1 with TRBJ2-1, with TRBD2 matching over 8 bases. This CDR3 is 16 amino acids long. V lost 4 bases and J lost 4; bases outside the gene matches: 10. CDR1 is SGHRS and CDR2 is YFSETQ in the germline V gene. The CDR3 DNA follows: TGCGCCAGCAGCGCCCTTATAGCGGGACCATACAATGAGCAGTTCTTC. Its protein product is CASSALIAGPYNEQFF.

This chain uses TRBV7-2 with TRBJ1-1; possible D gene TRBD1, 6 bases. The germline CDR1 and CDR2 sequences are SGHTA and FQGNSA. This CDR3 has 15 amino acids. V lost 6 bases to trimming and J lost 1 base, with 15 bases between them. The CDR3 region has the DNA TGTGCCAGCAGGGGATCTATGGACAGGAACACTGAAGCTTTCTTT. Residues: CASRGSMDRNTEAFF.

V and J are TRBV29-1 and TRBJ2-3; 15 nucleotides match TRBD2. The CDR3 covers 17 residues. Germline loops: CDR1 SQVTM, CDR2 ANQGSEA. J was trimmed by 6 bases and V by 6 bases; bases with no gene match: 13. The CDR3 bases are TGCAGCGTCACTCCCGGGACTAGCGGGGGGCCGAGGGATACGCAGTATTTT. As protein: CSVTPGTSGGPRDTQYF.

This chain links TRBV29-1 with TRBJ2-7; tentative D call: TRBD2 (5 bases). This CDR3 spans 15 amino acids. Trimming took off 2 bases at V and 1 base at J, with 15 bases between the two ends. The germline V gene has CDR1 SQVTM and CDR2 ANQGSEA. The chain's CDR3 is CSVEFSTDYSYEQYF. The CDR3 nucleotides are TGCAGCGTTGAATTTTCGACCGACTATTCCTACGAGCAGTACTTC.

The chain carries TRBV28 and TRBJ2-1; 8 positions match TRBD1. The J segment lost 8 bases and the V segment lost 6 bases, leaving 12 bases of the junction unmatched. Germline values: CDR1 MDHEN, CDR2 SYDVKM. The length of the CDR3 is 15 residues. The CDR3 coding sequence is TGTGCCAGCAGCCCCTGGGGACAGGTCGGAGATGAGCAGTTCTTC. Residues: CASSPWGQVGDEQFF.

V gene TRBV15 combines with J gene TRBJ2-1; TRBD2 agrees at 9 bases. This CDR3 has 16 residues. V trimming: 3 bases; J trimming: 4 bases; junction bases outside the gene matches: 7. The V gene's germline CDR1 is LNHNV and CDR2 YYDKDF (reference sequence). The CDR3 region has the DNA TGTGCCACCAGCAGGGGGACTAGCCCAAGATACAATGAGCAGTTCTTC. Protein: CATSRGTSPRYNEQFF. Together with reference TRBV15 and TRBJ2-1, the CDR3 gives the full variable domain: DAMVIQNPRYQVTQFGKPVTLSCSQTLNHNVMYWYQQKSSQAPKLLFHYYDKDFNNEADTPDNFQSRRPNTSFCFLDIRSPGLGDTAMYLCATSRGTSPRYNEQFFGPGTRLTVL.

The rearrangement uses TRBV29-1 and TRBJ2-3; tentatively, D is TRBD1 (7 bases). Germline CDR1 reads SQVTM; CDR2 reads ANQGSEA. The CDR3 contains 17 residues. V was clipped by 6 bases and J by 1 base, with 23 bases between them. CDR3 DNA sequence: TGCAGCGTGGTCAGACAGGGCGAGGAGGGGCGCACAGATACGCAGTATTTT. Amino acids: CSVVRQGEEGRTDTQYF.

The V gene is TRBV7-8, the J gene TRBJ2-1, with 7 bases aligning to TRBD1. Germline V gene lookup returns CDR1 SGHVS and CDR2 FQNEAQ. Trimming cost V 2 bases and J 5 bases; bases outside gene matches: 6. There are 15 residues in the CDR3. Here the CDR3 reads CASSLPGQMDNEQFF. The CDR3 DNA reads TGTGCCAGCAGCTTACCGGGACAGATGGACAATGAGCAGTTCTTC.

The chain has TRBV29-1 and TRBJ1-1; the D gene is possibly TRBD1 (6 bases). Germline V lookup: CDR1 SQVTM, CDR2 ANQGSEA. Trimming took 6 bases from V and 1 from J, leaving 12 bases between them. The CDR3 has 13 amino acids. This CDR3 is CSVDGTTNTEAFF. As DNA, the CDR3 is TGCAGCGTCGACGGGACAACGAACACTGAAGCTTTCTTT.

V is TRBV5-4 and J is TRBJ1-1; D gene uncertain. Germline V CDR1 and CDR2: SGHNT, YYREEE (reference sequence). Trimming cost V 3 bases and J 5 bases, with 11 bases left between them. CDR3 length: 13 amino acids. The CDR3 nucleotides read TGTGCCAGCAGCTCCGTAGGGAGGACTGAAGCTTTCTTT. This codes for CASSSVGRTEAFF.

The J gene is TRBJ2-2, the V gene TRBV11-3, with 7 bases matching TRBD1. The CDR3 sequence is 18 residues long. The trim removed 1 base at V and 6 bases at J, leaving 14 bases unmatched. Germline V gene sequence: CDR1 SGHNT, CDR2 YENEEA. CDR3 nucleotides: TGTGCCAGCAGCTTAGGGGACAGTCTGGGCAATGGACCCGGGGAGCTGTTTTTT. Amino acid sequence: CASSLGDSLGNGPGELFF.

The rearrangement uses TRBV2 and TRBJ2-5, with TRBD2 matching over 7 bases. V shed 6 bases and J 1 base; nucleotides not matched to a gene: 5. The CDR3 runs 14 residues. CDR1 SNHLY and CDR2 FYNNEI come from the germline V gene. The CDR3: CASRGRGFQETQYF. The CDR3 DNA reads as TGTGCCAGCAGGGGGAGGGGTTTCCAAGAGACCCAGTACTTC.

The J gene is TRBJ2-7, the V gene TRBV6-6; D is perhaps TRBD2 (6 bases). Germline values: CDR1 MNHNY, CDR2 SVGAGI (reference sequence). The CDR3 covers 15 residues. The V gene lost 0 bases and the J gene lost 2 bases, with 11 bases spanning the gap. The CDR3 DNA follows: TGTGCCAGCAGTTACTCCTCGGGGGATCCCTACGAGCAGTACTTC. This translates into CASSYSSGDPYEQYF.

The chain is built from TRBV9 and TRBJ2-5; 7 positions match TRBD1. The V segment lost 0 bases and the J segment 5 bases; nucleotides outside the gene matches: 10. From germline, CDR1 is SGDLS and CDR2 YYNGEE. The length of the CDR3 is 16 residues. CDR3 DNA sequence: TGTGCCAGCAGCGTAGGTTCGCAGGGGGTAAGGGAGACCCAGTACTTC. Amino acid sequence: CASSVGSQGVRETQYF.

The chain recombines TRBV28 with TRBJ1-1; a possible D gene is TRBD1 (6 bases). V dropped 3 bases and J dropped 7 bases, with 12 bases sitting between them. The germline V gene encodes CDR1 MDHEN and CDR2 SYDVKM. The CDR3 consists of 13 residues. CDR3 coding DNA: TGTGCCAGCAGTTTGCGGGGGGCGGTTGAAGCTTTCTTT. Its protein product is CASSLRGAVEAFF.

The CDR3 protein is CASSSNLRQSYEQYF. For the CDR3, the DNA is TGTGCCAGCAGCTCCAATTTACGACAGTCCTACGAGCAGTACTTC. V gene TRBV5-4 combines with J gene TRBJ2-7; D may be TRBD1 (5 bases). Germline loops: CDR1 SGHNT, CDR2 YYREEE (reference sequence). The CDR3 is 15 amino acids. Trimming removed 3 bases at V and 1 base at J, with 14 bases between.

V and J are TRBV28 and TRBJ2-5; possibly TRBD2 for D (6 bases). The germline V and J ends were trimmed by 2 bases and 3 bases, with 13 bases remaining between them. CDR3 size: 15 residues. The germline V gene encodes CDR1 MDHEN and CDR2 SYDVKM. The CDR3: CASSLKEGSKETQYF. The DNA for the CDR3 is TGTGCCAGCAGTTTAAAGGAGGGGTCAAAAGAGACCCAGTACTTC.

The chain employs TRBV21-1 and TRBJ1-5. TRBV21-1 is labeled a pseudogene. The CDR3 has 15 amino acids. This CDR3 is CASGLVTGIKQPQHF. In DNA, the CDR3 is TGTGCCAGCGGGTTGGTGACGGGAATAAAACAGCCCCAGCATTTT.

This chain uses TRBV30 with TRBJ1-2, with D unresolved. There are 12 residues in the CDR3. V lost 1 base, J lost 4 bases, and 7 bases lay in between. Germline CDR1 GTSNPN, CDR2 SVGIG (reference sequence). For the CDR3, the DNA is TGTGCCTGGAGTGGCGGCGTCTATGGCTACACCTTC. Its translation: CAWSGGVYGYTF.

This clone appeared once. The rearrangement links TRBV12-1 to TRBJ1-2; the table's D call, TRBD1, was not checked against the DNA. TRBV12-1 is reported as a pseudogene. The CDR3 is 17 residues long. The CDR3 protein is CASSLSRTGSWIYGYTF. The CDR3 region has the DNA TGTGCCAGCAGCTTGTCACGGACAGGTTCCTGGATCTATGGCTACACCTTC.

Concerning this clone: A junction boundary mismatches the germline segment, possibly from a read error. This chain uses TRBV7-7 with TRBJ2-7, with 11 bases lining up with TRBD2. This CDR3 has 18 amino acids. CDR1 and CDR2 from the germline V gene are SSHAT and FNYEAQ (reference sequence). CDR3 nucleotides: TGTGCTAGCAGCTTAGCTCCGCTGACTAGCGGGAACTCCTACGAGCAGTACTTC. As protein: CASSLAPLTSGNSYEQYF.

The CDR3 DNA sequence: TGCGCCAGCGGCAGCTCCTACAATGAGCAGTTCTTC. It specifies CASGSSYNEQFF. V and J are TRBV5-1 and TRBJ2-1; D not resolved. V lost 7 bases and J lost 0, with 5 bases in between. The CDR3 has 12 residues. Germline V CDR1 and CDR2: SGHRS, YFSETQ.

The gene calls are TRBV9 and TRBJ2-2; 7 bases line up with TRBD2. CDR3 length: 16 residues. Losses at the gene ends were 3 bases for V and 0 bases for J; bases not matched to a gene: 5. Germline CDR1 SGDLS, CDR2 YYNGEE. CDR3 region: CASSGRGGPNTGELFF. DNA for the CDR3: TGTGCCAGCAGCGGGCGCGGGGGACCGAACACCGGGGAGCTGTTTTTT.

The chain employs TRBV19 and TRBJ1-2; TRBD1 aligns across 7 bases. The CDR3 has 16 amino acids. V shed 7 bases and J 1 base; nucleotides not matched to a gene: 12. Looked up from germline, CDR1 is LNHDA and CDR2 is SQIVND (reference sequence). The CDR3 coding sequence is TGTGCCAGTACCAAATGGGACAGTGGGGTTAACTATGGCTACACCTTC. Translation: CASTKWDSGVNYGYTF.

This clone came up a few times. The CDR3 DNA reads TGTGCCAGCAGCCTTCTAACTAGCCCTCGGACCGGGGAGCTGTTTTTT. This gives the protein CASSLLTSPRTGELFF. J is TRBJ2-2 and V is TRBV5-6; possible D gene TRBD2, 6 bases. CDR3 length: 16 residues. Trimming took off 4 bases at V and 5 bases at J, with 18 bases between the two ends. CDR1 is SGHDT, CDR2 YYEEEE, per germline.